This T cell receptor (beta chain) was retrieved from a study of cytomegalovirus exposure and HLA in healthy donors. Points from the study as a whole: For most TCR sequences rarity was the rule, although some public TCRs occurred in many donors. Reports described diagnosis of cytomegalovirus status by the classifier as highly specific and sensitive. TCR beta chains numbering approximately 150 were designated cytomegalovirus-associated.

Generated by immunoSEQ multiplex PCR, the TCRdb table keeps only in-frame clones and is missing some. Seen here are about 82,000 clones, around 95% observed once, and the top ten hold around 0.69%. Notes on this clone: What it recognizes is unknown.

This TCR came from a young woman in good health and CMV-seronegative. Sample: PBMCs.

CDR3 DNA: TGCGCCAGCAGCCAAGTATACCCCTTGGAGCGGGACGGCTACGAGCAGTACTTC. Its translation: CASSQVYPLERDGYEQYF. The chain employs TRBV4-3 and TRBJ2-7, with 7 bases that match TRBD2. CDR3 length: 18 amino acids. Germline V gene lookup returns CDR1 LGHNA and CDR2 YSLEER. V lost 1 base and J lost 3; bases outside the gene matches: 15.